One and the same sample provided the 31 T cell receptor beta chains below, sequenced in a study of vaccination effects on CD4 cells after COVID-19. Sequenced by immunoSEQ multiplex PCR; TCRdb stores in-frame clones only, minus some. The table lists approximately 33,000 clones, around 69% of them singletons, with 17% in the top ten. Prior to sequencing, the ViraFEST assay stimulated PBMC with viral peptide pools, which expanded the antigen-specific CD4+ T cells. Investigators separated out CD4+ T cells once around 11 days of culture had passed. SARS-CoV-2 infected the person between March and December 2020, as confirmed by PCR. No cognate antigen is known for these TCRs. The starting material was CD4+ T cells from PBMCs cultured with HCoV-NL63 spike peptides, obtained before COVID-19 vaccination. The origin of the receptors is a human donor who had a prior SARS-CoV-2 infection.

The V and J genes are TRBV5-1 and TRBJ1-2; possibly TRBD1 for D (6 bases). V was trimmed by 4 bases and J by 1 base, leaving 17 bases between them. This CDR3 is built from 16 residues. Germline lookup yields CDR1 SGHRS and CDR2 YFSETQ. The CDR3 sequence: CASSPGAGVDNYGYTF. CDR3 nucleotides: TGCGCCAGCAGCCCGGGGGCAGGCGTGGATAACTATGGCTACACCTTC.

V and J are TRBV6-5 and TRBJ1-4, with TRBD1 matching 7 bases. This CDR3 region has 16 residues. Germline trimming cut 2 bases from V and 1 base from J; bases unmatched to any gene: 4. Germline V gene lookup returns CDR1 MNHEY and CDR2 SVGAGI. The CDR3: CASSYTRTGTNEKLFF. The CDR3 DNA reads TGTGCCAGCAGTTACACCCGGACAGGAACTAATGAAAAACTGTTTTTT.

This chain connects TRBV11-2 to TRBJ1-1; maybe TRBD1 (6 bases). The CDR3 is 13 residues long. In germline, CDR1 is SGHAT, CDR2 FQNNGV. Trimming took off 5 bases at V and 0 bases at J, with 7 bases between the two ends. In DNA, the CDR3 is TGTGCCAGCAGCGGACAGCTGAACACTGAAGCTTTCTTT. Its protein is CASSGQLNTEAFF.

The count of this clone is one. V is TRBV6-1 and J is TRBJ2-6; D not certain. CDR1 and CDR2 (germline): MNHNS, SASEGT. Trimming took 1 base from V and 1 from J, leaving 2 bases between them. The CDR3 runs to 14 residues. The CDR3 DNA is TGTGCCAGCAGTGAAGTGTCTGGGGCCAACGTCCTGACTTTC. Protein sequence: CASSEVSGANVLTF.

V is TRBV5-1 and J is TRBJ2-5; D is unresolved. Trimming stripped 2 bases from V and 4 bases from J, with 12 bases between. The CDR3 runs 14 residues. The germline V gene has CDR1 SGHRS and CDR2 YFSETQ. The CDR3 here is CASSFGTLGETQYF. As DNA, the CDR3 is TGCGCCAGCAGCTTCGGAACACTCGGAGAGACCCAGTACTTC.

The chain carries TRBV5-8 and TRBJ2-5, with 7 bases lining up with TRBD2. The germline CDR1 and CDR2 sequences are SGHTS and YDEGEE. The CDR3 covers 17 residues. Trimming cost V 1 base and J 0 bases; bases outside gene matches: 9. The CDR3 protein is CASSLTYRRGYQETQYF. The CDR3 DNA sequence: TGTGCCAGCAGCTTGACCTATCGGCGGGGGTACCAAGAGACCCAGTACTTC.

CDR3: CASSYRNTEAFF. The CDR3 region has the DNA TGTGCCAGCAGCTACCGGAACACTGAAGCTTTCTTT. This chain connects TRBV12-3 or TRBV12-4 to TRBJ1-1; D unresolved. V shed 6 bases and J shed 1 base, with 6 bases lying between them. This CDR3 has 12 residues.

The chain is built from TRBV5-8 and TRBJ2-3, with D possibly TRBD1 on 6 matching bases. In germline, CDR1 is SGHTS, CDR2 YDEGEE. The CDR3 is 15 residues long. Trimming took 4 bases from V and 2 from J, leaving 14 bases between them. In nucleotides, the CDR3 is TGTGCCAGCAGCCAAACGGGACAAAACACAGATACGCAGTATTTT. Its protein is CASSQTGQNTDTQYF.

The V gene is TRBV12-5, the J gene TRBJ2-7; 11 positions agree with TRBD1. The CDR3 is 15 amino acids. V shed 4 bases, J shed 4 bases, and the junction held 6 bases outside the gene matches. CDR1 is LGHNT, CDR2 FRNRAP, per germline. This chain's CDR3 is CASGSPGQGVYEQYF. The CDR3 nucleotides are TGTGCTAGTGGTTCACCGGGACAGGGGGTGTACGAGCAGTACTTC.

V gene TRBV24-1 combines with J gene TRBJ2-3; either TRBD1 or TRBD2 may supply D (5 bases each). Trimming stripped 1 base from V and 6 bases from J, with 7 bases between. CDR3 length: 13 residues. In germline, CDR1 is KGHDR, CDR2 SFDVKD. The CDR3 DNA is TGTGCCACCAGTGATTTTTGGGGGGATACGCAGTATTTT. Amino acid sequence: CATSDFWGDTQYF.

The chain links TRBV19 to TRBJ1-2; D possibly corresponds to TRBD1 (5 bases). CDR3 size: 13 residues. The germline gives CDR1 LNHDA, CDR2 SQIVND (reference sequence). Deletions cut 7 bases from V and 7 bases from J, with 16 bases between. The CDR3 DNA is TGTGCCAGTACTAAAAGGAGGGGTTCTGGCTACACCTTC. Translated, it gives CASTKRRGSGYTF.

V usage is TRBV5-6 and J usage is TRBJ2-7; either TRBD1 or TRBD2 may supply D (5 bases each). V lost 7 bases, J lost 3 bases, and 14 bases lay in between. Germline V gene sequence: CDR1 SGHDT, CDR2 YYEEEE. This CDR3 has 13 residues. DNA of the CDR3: TGTGCCAGCCGTTCCGGGACGTACTACGAGCAGTACTTC. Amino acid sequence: CASRSGTYYEQYF.

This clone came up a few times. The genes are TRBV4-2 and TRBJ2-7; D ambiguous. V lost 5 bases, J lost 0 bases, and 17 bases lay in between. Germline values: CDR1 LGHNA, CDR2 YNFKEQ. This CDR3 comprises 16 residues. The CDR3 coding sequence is TGTGCCAGCAGCTCCAATGGCGCATCCAGCTCCTACGAGCAGTACTTC. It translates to CASSSNGASSSYEQYF.

The CDR3: CASSLETAGANVLTF. The DNA of the CDR3 is TGTGCCAGCAGCTTAGAGACGGCTGGGGCCAACGTCCTGACTTTC. This chain connects TRBV11-2 to TRBJ2-6; D is unresolved. The CDR3 runs 15 residues. Germline values: CDR1 SGHAT, CDR2 FQNNGV. Trimming removed 0 bases from V and 2 bases from J, with 5 bases in between.

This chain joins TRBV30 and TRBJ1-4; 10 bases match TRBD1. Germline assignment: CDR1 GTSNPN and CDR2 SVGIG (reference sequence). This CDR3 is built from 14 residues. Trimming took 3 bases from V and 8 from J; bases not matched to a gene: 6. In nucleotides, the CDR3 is TGTGCCTGGAGGACCGGGACAGGGGTGGAAAAACTGTTTTTT. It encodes CAWRTGTGVEKLFF.

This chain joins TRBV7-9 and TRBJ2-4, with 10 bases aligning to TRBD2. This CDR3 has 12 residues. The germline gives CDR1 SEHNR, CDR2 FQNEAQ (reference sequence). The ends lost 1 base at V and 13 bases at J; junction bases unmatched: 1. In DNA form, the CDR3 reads TGTGCCAGCAGCTTAGGGACTAGCGGACAGTACTTC. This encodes CASSLGTSGQYF.

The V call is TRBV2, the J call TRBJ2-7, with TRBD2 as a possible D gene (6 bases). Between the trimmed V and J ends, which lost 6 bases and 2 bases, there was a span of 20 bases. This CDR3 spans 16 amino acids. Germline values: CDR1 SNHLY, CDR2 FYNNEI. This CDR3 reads CASSHLDRGGAYEQYF. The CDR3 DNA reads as TGTGCCAGCAGCCACCTGGACCGCGGCGGGGCCTACGAGCAGTACTTC.

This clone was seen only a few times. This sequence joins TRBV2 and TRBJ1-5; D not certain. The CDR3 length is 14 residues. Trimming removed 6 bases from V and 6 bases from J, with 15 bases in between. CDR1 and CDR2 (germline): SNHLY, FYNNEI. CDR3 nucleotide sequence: TGTGCCAGCAGCAAGGAGCCTGGACTTCAGCCCCAGCATTTT. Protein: CASSKEPGLQPQHF.

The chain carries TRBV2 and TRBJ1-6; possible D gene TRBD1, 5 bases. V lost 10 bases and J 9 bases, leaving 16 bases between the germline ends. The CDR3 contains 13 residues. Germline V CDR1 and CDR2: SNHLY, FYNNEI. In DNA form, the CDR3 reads TGTGCCACCACGGGGGTATTGGGTTCACCCCTCCACTTT. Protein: CATTGVLGSPLHF.

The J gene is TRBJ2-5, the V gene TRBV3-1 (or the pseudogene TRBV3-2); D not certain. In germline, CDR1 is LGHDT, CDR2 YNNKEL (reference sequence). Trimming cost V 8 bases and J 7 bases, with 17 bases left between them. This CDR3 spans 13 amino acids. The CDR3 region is CASGVGSETTQYF. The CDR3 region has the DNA TGTGCCAGCGGGGTGGGTTCGGAGACGACCCAGTACTTC.

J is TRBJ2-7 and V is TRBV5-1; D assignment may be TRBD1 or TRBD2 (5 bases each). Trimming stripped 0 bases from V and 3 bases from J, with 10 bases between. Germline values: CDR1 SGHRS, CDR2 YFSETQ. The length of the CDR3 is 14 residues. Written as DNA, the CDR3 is TGCGCCAGCAGCTTGGTTGGGGGTCTCTACGAGCAGTACTTC. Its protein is CASSLVGGLYEQYF.

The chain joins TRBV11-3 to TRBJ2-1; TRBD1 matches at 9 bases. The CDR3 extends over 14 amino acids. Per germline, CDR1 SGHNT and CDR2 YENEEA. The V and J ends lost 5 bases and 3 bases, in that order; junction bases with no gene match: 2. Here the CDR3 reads CASSTGGIYNEQFF. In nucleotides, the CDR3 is TGTGCCAGCAGCACAGGGGGCATCTACAATGAGCAGTTCTTC.

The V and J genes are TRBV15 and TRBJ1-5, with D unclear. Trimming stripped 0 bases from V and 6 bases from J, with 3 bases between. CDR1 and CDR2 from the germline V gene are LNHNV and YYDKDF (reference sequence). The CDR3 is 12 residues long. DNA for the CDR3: TGTGCCACCAGCAGAGATAGTCAGCCCCAGCATTTT. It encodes CATSRDSQPQHF. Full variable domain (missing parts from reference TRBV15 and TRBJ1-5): DAMVIQNPRYQVTQFGKPVTLSCSQTLNHNVMYWYQQKSSQAPKLLFHYYDKDFNNEADTPDNFQSRRPNTSFCFLDIRSPGLGDTAMYLCATSRDSQPQHFGDGTRLSIL.

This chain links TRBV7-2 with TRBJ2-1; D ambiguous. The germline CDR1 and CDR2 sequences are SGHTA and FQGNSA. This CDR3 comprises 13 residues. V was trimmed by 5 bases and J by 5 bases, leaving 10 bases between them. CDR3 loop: CASSRLTNNEQFF. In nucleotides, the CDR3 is TGTGCCAGCAGCCGCCTCACTAACAATGAGCAGTTCTTC.

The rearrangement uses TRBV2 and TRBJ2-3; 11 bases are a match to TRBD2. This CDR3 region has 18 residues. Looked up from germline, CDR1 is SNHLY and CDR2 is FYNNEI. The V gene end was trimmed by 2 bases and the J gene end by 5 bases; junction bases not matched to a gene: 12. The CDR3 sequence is CASSEQAGIAGGVDTQYF. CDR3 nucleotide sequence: TGTGCCAGCAGTGAACAAGCCGGTATAGCGGGGGGGGTAGATACGCAGTATTTT.

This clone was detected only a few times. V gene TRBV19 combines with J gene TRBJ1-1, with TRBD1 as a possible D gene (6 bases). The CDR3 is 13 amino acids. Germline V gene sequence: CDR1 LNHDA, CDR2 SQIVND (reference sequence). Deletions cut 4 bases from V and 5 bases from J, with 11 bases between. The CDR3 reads CASSNRVWTEAFF. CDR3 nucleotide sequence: TGTGCCAGTAGTAACAGGGTCTGGACTGAAGCTTTCTTT.

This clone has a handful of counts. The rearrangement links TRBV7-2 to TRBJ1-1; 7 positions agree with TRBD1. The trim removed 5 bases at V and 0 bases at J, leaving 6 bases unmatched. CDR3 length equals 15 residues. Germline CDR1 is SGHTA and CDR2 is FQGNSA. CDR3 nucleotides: TGTGCCAGCAGCGGGAGCAGGGGGATGAACACTGAAGCTTTCTTT. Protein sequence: CASSGSRGMNTEAFF.

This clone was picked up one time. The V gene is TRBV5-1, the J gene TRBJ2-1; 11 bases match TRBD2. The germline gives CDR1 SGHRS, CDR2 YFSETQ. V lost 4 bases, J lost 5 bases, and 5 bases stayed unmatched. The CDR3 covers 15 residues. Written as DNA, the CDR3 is TGCGCCAGCAGCACGGGACTAGCGGCCAACAATGAGCAGTTCTTC. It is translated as CASSTGLAANNEQFF.

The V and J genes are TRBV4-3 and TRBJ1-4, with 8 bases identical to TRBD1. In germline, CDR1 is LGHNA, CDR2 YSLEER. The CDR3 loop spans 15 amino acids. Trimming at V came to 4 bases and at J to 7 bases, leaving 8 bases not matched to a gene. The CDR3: CASSPGRGLAEKLFF. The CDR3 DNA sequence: TGCGCCAGCAGCCCCGGCAGGGGGCTCGCTGAAAAACTGTTTTTT.

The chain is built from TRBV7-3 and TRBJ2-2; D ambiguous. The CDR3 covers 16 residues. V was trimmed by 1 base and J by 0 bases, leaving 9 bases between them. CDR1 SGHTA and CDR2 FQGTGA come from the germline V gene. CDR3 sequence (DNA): TGTGCCAGCAGCTTAAGTTCACCCACGAACACCGGGGAGCTGTTTTTT. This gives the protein CASSLSSPTNTGELFF. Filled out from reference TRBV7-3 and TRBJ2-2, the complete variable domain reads GAGVSQTPSNKVTEKGKYVELRCDPISGHTALYWYRQSLGQGPEFLIYFQGTGAADDSGLPNDRFFAVRPEGSVSTLKIQRTERGDSAVYLCASSLSSPTNTGELFFGEGSRLTVL.

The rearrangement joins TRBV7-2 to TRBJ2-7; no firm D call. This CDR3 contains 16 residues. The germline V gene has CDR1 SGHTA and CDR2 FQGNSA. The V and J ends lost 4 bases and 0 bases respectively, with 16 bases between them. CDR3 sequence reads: CASSSRSAKSSYEQYF. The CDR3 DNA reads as TGTGCCAGCAGCTCCAGATCGGCGAAGAGCTCCTACGAGCAGTACTTC.